The 32 T cell receptor beta chains in this list originate from one sample, sequenced in a study of identical twins (TCRdb year 2016). The library came from 5' RACE. TCRdb names Illumina HiSeq 2000 as the instrument used. Through fastp at Q25 and MiXCR, TCRdb rebuilt clones from the public reads, retaining in-frame beta chains. Every CDR3 protein is listed once, alongside the most common genes and DNA of its rows. Across this sample there are about 1.7 million distinct CDR3 sequences, with 25% to 35% seen only once. Around 0.25% of the sample comes from the top ten. Input material: cord blood. The receptors shown here come from a newborn girl in good health.

The chain combines TRBV12-3 or TRBV12-4 with TRBJ1-2; TRBD1 agrees at 8 bases. This CDR3 comprises 21 residues. With 2 bases clipped from V and 4 bases from J, the junction kept 24 bases outside the gene matches. CDR3 nucleotides: TGTGCCAGCAGTTTAAGTCGCCCGGGGACAGGAAGGTCGTGGAAGACCTATGGCTACACCTTC. This translates into CASSLSRPGTGRSWKTYGYTF.

The chain links TRBV4-2 to TRBJ2-3; TRBD2 matches at 10 bases. Germline assignment: CDR1 LGHNA and CDR2 YNFKEQ. This CDR3 has 20 residues. V trimming: 6 bases; J trimming: 2 bases; junction bases outside the gene matches: 20. CDR3 DNA sequence: TGTGCCAGCAGTCGAAGAGTGGTAGCGGGAGGACTGGGTGACACAGATACGCAGTATTTT. Translating gives CASSRRVVAGGLGDTDTQYF.

This clonotype was detected a few times. The V and J genes are TRBV6-6 and TRBJ2-7; perhaps TRBD1 as D (6 bases). CDR1 is MNHNY, CDR2 SVGAGI, per germline (reference sequence). The length of the CDR3 is 15 residues. The V end was cut by 6 bases, the J end by 3 bases, with 18 bases between. The DNA for the CDR3 is TGTGCCAGCAGACAAACAGGGCGGAGGAGCTACGAGCAGTACTTC. This codes for CASRQTGRRSYEQYF.

The chain combines TRBV6-2 or TRBV6-3 with TRBJ2-2; D uncertain. V shed 2 bases and J shed 6 bases, with 7 bases lying between them. This CDR3 spans 13 amino acids. Per germline, CDR1 MNHEY and CDR2 SVGEGT. Written as DNA, the CDR3 is TGTGCCAGCAGTTACGGTCGGGCCGGGGAGCTGTTTTTT. It codes for CASSYGRAGELFF.

The V gene is TRBV10-2, the J gene TRBJ1-4; D is perhaps TRBD1 (6 bases). The germline gives CDR1 WSHSY, CDR2 SAAADI. Trimming stripped 6 bases from V and 0 bases from J, with 11 bases between. The CDR3 spans 15 residues. The chain's CDR3 is CASRGAPTTNEKLFF. The DNA of the CDR3 is TGCGCCAGCAGGGGGGCCCCGACAACTAATGAAAAACTGTTTTTT.

The sample holds a few counts of this clonotype. A much larger clone lies one base from this, so it may be a read error. This chain connects TRBV6-6 to TRBJ1-2; 7 bases match TRBD1. CDR1 is MNHNY, CDR2 SVGAGI, per germline (reference sequence). V was pared by 2 bases and J by 4 bases, with 4 bases of the junction left unmatched. This CDR3 has 14 residues. DNA for the CDR3: TGTGCCAGCAGTTACGGGGCAGGGGGCTATGGCTACACCTTC. Its translation is CASSYGAGGYGYTF.

In nucleotides, the CDR3 is TGTGCCAGCAGCAGTCAATACTATGGCTACACCTTC. Protein product: CASSSQYYGYTF. The chain employs TRBV7-9 and TRBJ1-2; no definite D call. The CDR3 has 12 amino acids. With 5 bases removed from V and 3 bases from J, the gap between germline ends came to 7 bases. The germline V gene has CDR1 SEHNR and CDR2 FQNEAQ (reference sequence).

This clonotype was counted only a few times. The chain carries TRBV5-1 and TRBJ2-3; D possibly corresponds to TRBD1 (5 bases). The ends were cut back, 1 base at V and 7 bases at J, with 16 bases in the middle. The V gene's germline CDR1 is SGHRS and CDR2 YFSETQ. This CDR3 has 15 residues. For the CDR3, the DNA is TGCGCCAGCAGCTTGATAGGGCAGGGTGGGAATACGCAGTATTTT. Translation: CASSLIGQGGNTQYF.

As DNA, the CDR3 is TGCAGTGCTAGAGTCACCGGGACAGGGTGGGCCAAAAACATTCAGTACTTC. It specifies CSARVTGTGWAKNIQYF. The chain joins TRBV20-1 to TRBJ2-4; 9 bases agree with TRBD1. This CDR3 comprises 17 residues. V was clipped by 1 base and J by 1 base; unmatched bases: 8. The germline gives CDR1 DFQATT, CDR2 SNEGSKA (reference sequence).

CDR3 residues: CASSLDGLASFPQYF. The CDR3 DNA reads TGTGCCAGCAGCTTAGATGGTCTAGCGTCATTTCCGCAGTATTTT. V usage is TRBV11-3 and J usage is TRBJ2-3; a weak D match, TRBD2 (6 bases). V dropped 0 bases and J dropped 10 bases, with 17 bases sitting between them. The CDR3 length is 15 residues. Germline V gives CDR1 SGHNT, CDR2 YENEEA.

J is TRBJ2-4 and V is TRBV30; the match to TRBD1 covers 9 bases. CDR3 length equals 13 residues. V trimming: 3 bases; J trimming: 3 bases; junction bases outside the gene matches: 0. Germline V CDR1 and CDR2: GTSNPN, SVGIG (reference sequence). The chain's CDR3 is CAWRDRGKNIQYF. In DNA, the CDR3 is TGTGCCTGGAGGGACAGGGGCAAAAACATTCAGTACTTC.

The genes are TRBV5-4 and TRBJ2-3; TRBD2 might be the D (7 bases). The CDR3 is 15 amino acids. Germline CDR1 and CDR2: SGHNT and YYREEE (reference sequence). V lost 6 bases and J 1 base, leaving 15 bases between the germline ends. The CDR3 region has the DNA TGTGCCAGCACTGCACAGGGACTACGCACAGATACGCAGTATTTT. It yields the protein CASTAQGLRTDTQYF.

The chain uses TRBV4-1 and TRBJ2-3; 10 positions match TRBD2. Germline V gene sequence: CDR1 MGHRA, CDR2 YSYEKL. V was pared by 2 bases and J by 5 bases, with 7 bases of the junction left unmatched. This CDR3 has 16 residues. Here the CDR3 DNA reads TGCGCCAGCAGCCAATCTCCGGGACTAGCGTTAGATACGCAGTATTTT. Its translation: CASSQSPGLALDTQYF.

CDR3 in amino acids: CASSEIEQYF. CDR3 in DNA: TGTGCCAGCAGTGAAATTGAGCAGTACTTC. The chain uses TRBV28 and TRBJ2-5, with D hard to call. The germline V gene encodes CDR1 MDHEN and CDR2 SYDVKM. CDR3 length: 10 amino acids. The V end lost 5 bases, the J end lost 11 bases, and 9 bases lay between the germline ends.

This clonotype was seen more than once but under ten times. The chain joins TRBV12-3 or TRBV12-4 to TRBJ2-1; 8 bases match TRBD2. CDR3 length: 15 amino acids. J lost 5 bases, V lost 7 bases, and 10 bases had no gene match. This CDR3 is CASTRDAAGDNEQFF. Written as DNA, the CDR3 is TGTGCCAGCACCCGGGATGCAGCGGGGGACAATGAGCAGTTCTTC.

This clonotype was seen a few times. V and J are TRBV12-3 or TRBV12-4 and TRBJ1-2; 7 bases agree with TRBD1. V trimming: 5 bases; J trimming: 6 bases; junction bases outside the gene matches: 6. The CDR3 is 13 amino acids. This chain's CDR3 is CASSPRTGHGYTF. In nucleotides, the CDR3 is TGTGCCAGCAGTCCTAGGACAGGTCATGGCTACACCTTC.

This clonotype appeared many times. The CDR3 nucleotides read TGCGCCAGCAGCCAAGATGGGACATATGGCTACACCTTC. The encoded protein is CASSQDGTYGYTF. This sequence joins TRBV4-1 and TRBJ1-2; D might be TRBD1 (6 bases). Deletions cut 0 bases from V and 5 bases from J, with 7 bases between. The germline gives CDR1 MGHRA, CDR2 YSYEKL. This CDR3 comprises 13 residues.

The chain is built from TRBV18 and TRBJ2-1; 12 bases agree with TRBD2. Unmatched junction bases numbered 3, after V lost 3 bases and J lost 3 bases. In germline, CDR1 is KGHSH, CDR2 LQKENI. The CDR3 covers 16 residues. The CDR3 region is CASSPGLAGIYNEQFF. The CDR3 DNA follows: TGTGCCAGCTCACCCGGACTAGCGGGGATCTACAATGAGCAGTTCTTC.

There are a few counts of this clonotype. The V and J genes are TRBV11-2 and TRBJ2-7; TRBD1 is a possible D gene (5 bases). Germline CDR1 reads SGHAT; CDR2 reads FQNNGV. V was shortened by 5 bases and J by 2 bases, with 13 bases between the two germline ends. The CDR3 is 14 amino acids. CDR3 in DNA: TGTGCCAGCAGCCCAAGACAGTCGCCCTACGAGCAGTACTTC. It translates to CASSPRQSPYEQYF.

The gene calls are TRBV20-1 and TRBJ1-4, with no clear D. Per the germline V gene, CDR1 is DFQATT and CDR2 is SNEGSKA (reference sequence). Between the trimmed V and J ends, which lost 5 bases and 4 bases, there was a span of 14 bases. This CDR3 spans 14 amino acids. Written as DNA, the CDR3 is TGCAGTGCTCGAAATGGACGGTTTAATGAAAAACTGTTTTTT. Translated: CSARNGRFNEKLFF.

The chain recombines TRBV20-1 with TRBJ2-1, with TRBD2 matching 10 bases. CDR1 and CDR2 (germline): DFQATT, SNEGSKA (reference sequence). V was pared by 3 bases and J by 5 bases, with 7 bases of the junction left unmatched. This CDR3 comprises 15 residues. The CDR3 sequence: CSARGPSGGHNEQFF. The CDR3 DNA reads TGCAGTGCTAGGGGGCCTAGCGGGGGACACAATGAGCAGTTCTTC.

This clonotype was picked up a small number of times. The J gene is TRBJ1-4, the V gene TRBV29-1, with D perhaps TRBD1 (5 bases). CDR1 is SQVTM and CDR2 is ANQGSEA in the germline V gene. The CDR3 is made up of 16 amino acids. The ends were cut back, 0 bases at V and 6 bases at J, with 17 bases in the middle. CDR3 nucleotides: TGCAGCGTTGAAGATCGGAAGCTAGGGGAGGATGAAAAACTGTTTTTT. Encoded protein: CSVEDRKLGEDEKLFF.

The V and J genes are TRBV20-1 and TRBJ2-6; a weak D match, TRBD1 (6 bases). V was trimmed by 0 bases and J by 1 base, leaving 19 bases between them. The CDR3 is 19 amino acids. The germline CDR1 and CDR2 sequences are DFQATT and SNEGSKA (reference sequence). CDR3 protein: CSARDWLRQEYSGANVLTF. DNA for the CDR3: TGCAGTGCTAGAGATTGGCTGAGACAGGAATATTCTGGGGCCAACGTCCTGACTTTC.

This clonotype has a handful of counts. The rearrangement uses TRBV7-2 and TRBJ2-5, with 9 bases lining up with TRBD2. Germline values: CDR1 SGHTA, CDR2 FQGNSA. V lost 0 bases to trimming and J lost 11 bases; unmatched junction nucleotides: 13. The CDR3 extends over 16 amino acids. The CDR3 region is CASSLATSGSYNEQYF. CDR3 DNA sequence: TGTGCCAGCAGCTTAGCGACTAGCGGTTCCTACAATGAGCAGTACTTC.

This clonotype was observed a handful of times. The chain couples TRBV20-1 to TRBJ1-2; no definite D call. Trimming took off 0 bases at V and 3 bases at J, with 8 bases between the two ends. This CDR3 comprises 13 residues. CDR1 DFQATT and CDR2 SNEGSKA come from the germline V gene (reference sequence). The CDR3 reads CSARDVRDYGYTF. CDR3 in DNA: TGCAGTGCTAGAGATGTAAGGGACTATGGCTACACCTTC.

The chain couples TRBV3-1 to TRBJ2-1, with D perhaps matching TRBD2 (5 bases). V lost 4 bases, J lost 4 bases, and 23 bases lay in between. The CDR3 loop spans 18 amino acids. Germline lookup yields CDR1 LGHDT and CDR2 YNNKEL (reference sequence). For the CDR3, the DNA is TGTGCCAGCAGCCCTACATTAAATCGGCGAGCGGCGTACAATGAGCAGTTCTTC. Translating it yields CASSPTLNRRAAYNEQFF.

The genes are TRBV5-1 and TRBJ2-7, with 8 bases that match TRBD2. The CDR3 runs 14 residues. V shed 5 bases, J shed 2 bases, and the junction held 6 bases outside the gene matches. Germline loops: CDR1 SGHRS, CDR2 YFSETQ. CDR3 nucleotides: TGCGCCAGCAGTGCGACGGGGGGGCCCTACGAGCAGTACTTC. It codes for CASSATGGPYEQYF.

Of note for this clonotype: This could be a read error, since a much larger clone is one nucleotide away. V usage is TRBV10-3 and J usage is TRBJ2-7; D might be TRBD1 (5 bases). Trimming pared 0 bases from V and 3 bases from J, leaving 15 bases between. Germline CDR1 ENHRY, CDR2 SYGVKD. The CDR3 covers 16 residues. CDR3 sequence (DNA): TGTGCCATCAGTGAGTCGAAGGTAGGGGATTGCTACGAGCAGTACTTC. Translation: CAISESKVGDCYEQYF.

V gene TRBV7-9 combines with J gene TRBJ2-4; 11 nucleotides agree with TRBD2. Trimming cost V 2 bases and J 0 bases; bases outside gene matches: 12. The CDR3 spans 20 residues. Germline V gene sequence: CDR1 SEHNR, CDR2 FQNEAQ (reference sequence). DNA of the CDR3: TGTGCCAGCAGCTTAAACCGACTAGCGGGACCTACCATAGCCAAAAACATTCAGTACTTC. Protein sequence: CASSLNRLAGPTIAKNIQYF.

V gene TRBV6-4 combines with J gene TRBJ1-6, with D possibly TRBD1 on 6 matching bases. Trimming pared 3 bases from V and 6 bases from J, leaving 21 bases between. The CDR3 extends over 18 amino acids. The germline V gene encodes CDR1 MRHNA and CDR2 SNTAGT. In DNA form, the CDR3 reads TGTGCCAGCAGTGATCCCTCTGCACGGGGGCGCGCTAATTCACCCCTCCACTTT. Its protein product is CASSDPSARGRANSPLHF.

This clonotype was detected only a few times. The V and J genes are TRBV5-5 and TRBJ2-1, with no clear D. The CDR3 is 15 amino acids. Trimming cost V 1 base and J 5 bases, with 13 bases left between them. Germline V lookup: CDR1 SGHKS, CDR2 YYEKEE (reference sequence). For the CDR3, the DNA is TGTGCCAGCAGCTTGAAGGAGAAGAATAACAATGAGCAGTTCTTC. This translates into CASSLKEKNNNEQFF.

The CDR3 DNA reads TGTGCCAGCAGCTTTGTGAACAACAGGCATGGTGAGCAGTACTTC. Protein sequence: CASSFVNNRHGEQYF. The chain joins TRBV5-6 to TRBJ2-4; D is possibly TRBD1 (5 bases). The CDR3 covers 15 residues. The V and J ends lost 2 bases and 13 bases respectively, with 22 bases between them. Germline V gene sequence: CDR1 SGHDT, CDR2 YYEEEE.